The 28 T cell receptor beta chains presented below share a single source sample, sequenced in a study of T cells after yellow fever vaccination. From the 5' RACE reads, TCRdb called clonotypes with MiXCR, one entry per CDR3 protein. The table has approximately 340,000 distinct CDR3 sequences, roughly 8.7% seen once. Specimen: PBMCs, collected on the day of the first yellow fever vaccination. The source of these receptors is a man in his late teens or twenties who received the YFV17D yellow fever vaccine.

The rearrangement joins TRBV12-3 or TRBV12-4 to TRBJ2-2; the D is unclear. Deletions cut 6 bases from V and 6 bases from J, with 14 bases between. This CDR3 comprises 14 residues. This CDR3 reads CASSLPVGAGELFF. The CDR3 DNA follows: TGTGCCAGCAGCCTGCCAGTTGGGGCCGGGGAGCTGTTTTTT.

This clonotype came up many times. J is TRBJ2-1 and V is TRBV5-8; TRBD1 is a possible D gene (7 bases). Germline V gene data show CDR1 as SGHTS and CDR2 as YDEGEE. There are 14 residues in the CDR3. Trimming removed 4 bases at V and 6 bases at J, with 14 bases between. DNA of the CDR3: TGTGCCAGCAGCCTGGAGGGGGCCCTCAATGAGCAGTTCTTC. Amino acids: CASSLEGALNEQFF.

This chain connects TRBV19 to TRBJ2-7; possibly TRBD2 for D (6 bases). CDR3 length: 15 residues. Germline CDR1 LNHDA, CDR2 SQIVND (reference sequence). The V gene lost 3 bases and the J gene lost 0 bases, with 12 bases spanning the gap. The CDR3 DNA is TGTGCCAGTAGTATCCGTGCGGGGACCTCCTACGAGCAGTACTTC. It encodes CASSIRAGTSYEQYF.

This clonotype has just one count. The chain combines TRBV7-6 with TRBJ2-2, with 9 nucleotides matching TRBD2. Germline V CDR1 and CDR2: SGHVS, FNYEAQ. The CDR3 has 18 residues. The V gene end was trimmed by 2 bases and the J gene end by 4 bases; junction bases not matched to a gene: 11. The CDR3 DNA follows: TGTGCCAGCAGCTTATTGACGGCGGGGGGGCTTGGCACCGGGGAGCTGTTTTTT. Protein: CASSLLTAGGLGTGELFF.

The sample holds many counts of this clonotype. This chain's CDR3 is CASSQDRSGGSGYEQYF. CDR3 nucleotide sequence: TGCGCCAGCAGCCAAGATCGGAGTGGGGGATCGGGGTACGAGCAGTACTTC. This rearrangement joins TRBV4-3 to TRBJ2-7; D may be TRBD1 or TRBD2 (5 bases each). Germline V CDR1 and CDR2: LGHNA, YSLEER. The CDR3 is made up of 17 amino acids. Trimming cost V 0 bases and J 4 bases, with 19 bases left between them.

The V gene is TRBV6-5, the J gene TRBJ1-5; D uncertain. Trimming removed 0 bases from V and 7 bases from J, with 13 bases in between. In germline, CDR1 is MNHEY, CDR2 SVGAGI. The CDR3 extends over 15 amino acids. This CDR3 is CASSYSTDLGQPQHF. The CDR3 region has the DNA TGTGCCAGCAGTTACTCAACAGATTTAGGACAGCCCCAGCATTTT.

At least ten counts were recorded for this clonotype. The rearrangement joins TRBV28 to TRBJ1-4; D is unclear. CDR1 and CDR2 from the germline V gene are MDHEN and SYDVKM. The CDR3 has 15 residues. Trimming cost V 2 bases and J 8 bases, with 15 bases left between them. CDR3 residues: CASSLNWQHIEKLFF. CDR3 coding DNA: TGTGCCAGCAGTTTAAATTGGCAGCATATCGAAAAACTGTTTTTT.

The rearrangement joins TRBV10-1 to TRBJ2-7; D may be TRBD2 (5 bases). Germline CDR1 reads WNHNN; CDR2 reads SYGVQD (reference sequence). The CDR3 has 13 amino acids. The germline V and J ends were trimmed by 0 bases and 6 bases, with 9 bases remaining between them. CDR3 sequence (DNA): TGCGCCAGCAGTGAGTCTCCGGGGTCCGAGCAGTACTTC. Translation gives CASSESPGSEQYF.

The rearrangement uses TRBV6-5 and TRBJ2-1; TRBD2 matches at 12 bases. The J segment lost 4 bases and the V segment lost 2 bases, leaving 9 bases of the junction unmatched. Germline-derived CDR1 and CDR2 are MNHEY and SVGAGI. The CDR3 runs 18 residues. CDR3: CASSYTRRLAGGYNEQFF. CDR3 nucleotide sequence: TGTGCCAGCAGTTACACGCGACGGCTAGCGGGGGGGTACAATGAGCAGTTCTTC.

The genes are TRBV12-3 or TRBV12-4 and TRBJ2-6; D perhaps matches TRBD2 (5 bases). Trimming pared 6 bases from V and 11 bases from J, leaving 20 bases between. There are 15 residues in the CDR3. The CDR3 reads CASRPQPREGYVLTF. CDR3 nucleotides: TGTGCCAGCAGACCCCAACCCCGGGAAGGGTACGTCCTGACTTTC.

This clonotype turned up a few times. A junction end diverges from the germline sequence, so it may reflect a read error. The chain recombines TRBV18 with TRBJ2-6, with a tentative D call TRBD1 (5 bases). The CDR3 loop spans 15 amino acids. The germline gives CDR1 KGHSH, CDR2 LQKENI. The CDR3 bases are TGTGCCAGCTCACCAATGGAATCTGGGGCCAGCGTCCTGACTTTC. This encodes CASSPMESGASVLTF.

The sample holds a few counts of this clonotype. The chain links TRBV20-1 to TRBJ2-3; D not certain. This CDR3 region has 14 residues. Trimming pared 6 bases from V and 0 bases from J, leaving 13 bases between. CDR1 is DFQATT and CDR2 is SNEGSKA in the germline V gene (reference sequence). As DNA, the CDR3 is TGCAGTGCCATCCCCCCGCCCAGCACAGATACGCAGTATTTT. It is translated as CSAIPPPSTDTQYF.

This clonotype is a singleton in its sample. The chain's CDR3 is CASGSDGTERARAEQFF. The DNA for the CDR3 is TGTGCTAGTGGTTCTGACGGGACGGAACGCGCCCGGGCTGAGCAGTTCTTC. V gene TRBV12-5 combines with J gene TRBJ2-1, with D perhaps being TRBD1 or TRBD2 (5 bases each). Trimming left V 4 bases short and J 9 bases short, with 25 bases between. This CDR3 region has 17 residues. Germline CDR1 is LGHNT and CDR2 is FRNRAP.

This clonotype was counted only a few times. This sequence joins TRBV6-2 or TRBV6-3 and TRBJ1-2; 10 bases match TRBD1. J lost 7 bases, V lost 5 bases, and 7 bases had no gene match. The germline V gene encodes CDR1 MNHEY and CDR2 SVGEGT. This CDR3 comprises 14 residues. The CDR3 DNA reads TGTGCCAGCAGTCTACCCGGGACAGGGGTTGGCTACACCTTC. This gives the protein CASSLPGTGVGYTF.

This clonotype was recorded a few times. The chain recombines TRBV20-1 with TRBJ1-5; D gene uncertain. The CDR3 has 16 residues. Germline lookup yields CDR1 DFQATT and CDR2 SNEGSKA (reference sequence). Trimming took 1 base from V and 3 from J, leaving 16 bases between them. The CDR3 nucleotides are TGCAGTGCTAGAGTGTGGACGGAGGAACTCAATCAGCCCCAGCATTTT. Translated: CSARVWTEELNQPQHF.

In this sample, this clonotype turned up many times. CDR3 sequence (DNA): TGCGCCAGCAGCTTGCAGCCTGGGGGTTCCTACGAGCAGTACGTC. This translates into CASSLQPGGSYEQYV. The V gene is TRBV5-1, the J gene TRBJ2-7; TRBD1 or TRBD2 may be the D gene (5 bases each). Germline V gene sequence: CDR1 SGHRS, CDR2 YFSETQ. V was shortened by 1 base and J by 1 base, with 12 bases between the two germline ends. CDR3 length equals 15 residues.

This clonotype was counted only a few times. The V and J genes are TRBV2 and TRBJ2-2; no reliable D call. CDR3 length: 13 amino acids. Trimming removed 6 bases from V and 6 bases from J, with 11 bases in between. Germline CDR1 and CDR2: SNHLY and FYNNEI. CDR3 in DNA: TGTGCCAGCAGGGTCGCGGTGGCCGGGGAGCTGTTTTTT. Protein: CASRVAVAGELFF.

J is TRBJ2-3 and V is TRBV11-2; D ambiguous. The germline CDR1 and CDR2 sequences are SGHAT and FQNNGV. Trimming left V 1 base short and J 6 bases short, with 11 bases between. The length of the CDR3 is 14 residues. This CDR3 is CASSLGTPRDTQYF. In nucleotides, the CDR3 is TGTGCCAGCAGCTTAGGCACCCCAAGGGATACGCAGTATTTT.

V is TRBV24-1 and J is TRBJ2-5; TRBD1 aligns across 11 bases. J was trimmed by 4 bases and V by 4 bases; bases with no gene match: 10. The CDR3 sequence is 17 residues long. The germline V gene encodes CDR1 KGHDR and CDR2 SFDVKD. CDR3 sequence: CATSDPGQGAAGETQYF. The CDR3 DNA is TGTGCCACCAGTGACCCCGGACAGGGGGCCGCCGGAGAGACCCAGTACTTC.

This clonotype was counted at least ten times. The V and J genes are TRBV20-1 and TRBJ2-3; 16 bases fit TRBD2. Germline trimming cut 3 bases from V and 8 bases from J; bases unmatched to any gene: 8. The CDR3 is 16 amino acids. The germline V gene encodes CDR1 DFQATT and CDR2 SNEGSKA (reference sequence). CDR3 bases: TGCAGTGCTAGGTCCGGGACTAGCGGGGGGGCAGGTACGCAGTATTTT. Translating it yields CSARSGTSGGAGTQYF.

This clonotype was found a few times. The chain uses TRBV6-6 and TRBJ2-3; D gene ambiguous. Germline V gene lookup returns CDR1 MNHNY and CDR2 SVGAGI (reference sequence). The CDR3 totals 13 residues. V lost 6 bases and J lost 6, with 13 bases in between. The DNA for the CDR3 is TGTGCCAGCAGCAACACGGTTAGGGATACGCAGTATTTT. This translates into CASSNTVRDTQYF.

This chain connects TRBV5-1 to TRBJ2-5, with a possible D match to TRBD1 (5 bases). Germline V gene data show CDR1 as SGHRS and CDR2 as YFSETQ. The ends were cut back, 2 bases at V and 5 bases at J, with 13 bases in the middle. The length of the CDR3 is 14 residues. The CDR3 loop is CASSFGQPPETQYF. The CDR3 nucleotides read TGCGCCAGCAGCTTTGGACAACCACCCGAGACCCAGTACTTC.

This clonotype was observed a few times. The CDR3 here is CSAASGADTEAFF. DNA for the CDR3: TGCAGTGCGGCCTCCGGGGCGGACACTGAAGCTTTCTTT. This chain uses TRBV20-1 with TRBJ1-1; TRBD1 might be the D (5 bases). V was cut by 6 bases and J by 3 bases, with 14 bases left in between. CDR3 length equals 13 residues. Germline assignment: CDR1 DFQATT and CDR2 SNEGSKA (reference sequence).

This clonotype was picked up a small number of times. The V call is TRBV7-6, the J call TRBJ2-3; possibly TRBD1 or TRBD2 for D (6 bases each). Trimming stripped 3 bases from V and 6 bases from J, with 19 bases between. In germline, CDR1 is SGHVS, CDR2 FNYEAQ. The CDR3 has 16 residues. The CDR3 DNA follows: TGTGCCAGCAGCTTGGGGGACGGGGGCCCCTGGGATACGCAGTATTTT. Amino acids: CASSLGDGGPWDTQYF.

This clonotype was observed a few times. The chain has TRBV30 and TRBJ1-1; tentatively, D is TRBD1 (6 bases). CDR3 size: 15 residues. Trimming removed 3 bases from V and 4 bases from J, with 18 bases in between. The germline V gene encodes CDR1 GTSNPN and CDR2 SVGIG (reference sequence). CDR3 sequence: CAWSPGGGLGTEAFF. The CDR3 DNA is TGTGCCTGGAGCCCCGGCGGGGGCCTGGGCACTGAAGCTTTCTTT. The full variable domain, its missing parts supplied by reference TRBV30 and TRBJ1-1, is SQTIHQWPATLVQPVGSPLSLECTVEGTSNPNLYWYRQAAGRGLQLLFYSVGIGQISSEVPQNLSASRPQDRQFILSSKKLLLSDSGFYLCAWSPGGGLGTEAFFGQGTRLTVV.

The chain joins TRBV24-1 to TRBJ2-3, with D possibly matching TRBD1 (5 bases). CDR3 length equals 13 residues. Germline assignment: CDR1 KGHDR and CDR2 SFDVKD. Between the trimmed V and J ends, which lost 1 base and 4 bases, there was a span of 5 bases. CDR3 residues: CATSDLGADTQYF. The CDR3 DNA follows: TGTGCCACCAGTGATTTAGGGGCAGATACGCAGTATTTT.

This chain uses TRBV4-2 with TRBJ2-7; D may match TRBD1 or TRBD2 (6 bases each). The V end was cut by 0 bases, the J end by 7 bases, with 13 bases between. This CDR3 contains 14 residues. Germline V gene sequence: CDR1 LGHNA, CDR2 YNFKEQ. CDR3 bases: TGTGCCAGCAGCCAAGATTTGGGGGGCAGGGAGCAGTACTTC. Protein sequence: CASSQDLGGREQYF.

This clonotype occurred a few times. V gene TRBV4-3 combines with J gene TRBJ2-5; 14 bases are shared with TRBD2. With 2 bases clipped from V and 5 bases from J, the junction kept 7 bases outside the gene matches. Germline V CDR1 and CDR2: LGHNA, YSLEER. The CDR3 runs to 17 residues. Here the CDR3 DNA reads TGCGCCAGCAGCCAAACCGGGACTAGCGGGGGTGGGGAGACCCAGTACTTC. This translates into CASSQTGTSGGGETQYF.